What follows is one T cell receptor (beta chain) and its context. V was clipped by 5 bases and J by 8 bases; unmatched bases: 4. There are 12 residues in the CDR3. The germline CDR1 and CDR2 sequences are GTSNPN and SVGIG (reference sequence). These data originate in a study of blood T cell repertoires in COVID-19. About the research overall: T cells, B-cell-depleted T cells, or PBMCs supplied cDNA or gDNA.

Sequencing used immunoSEQ multiplex PCR; TCRdb keeps in-frame clones, though not all of them. The table lists hundreds of thousands of clones, 85% of them singletons. In terms of age and location, participants ranged from roughly 18 to 100 years and lived in about 25 US areas. Cohort allocation depended upon clinical history that participants reported. V is TRBV30 and J is TRBJ1-4, with 8 bases aligning to TRBD1. The source material was PBMCs or T cells enriched from blood (not recorded which). This sequence was found in a woman aged 45-59 years with acute COVID-19. The CDR3 protein is CAWDRGREKLFF. The CDR3 region has the DNA TGTGCCTGGGACAGGGGAAGGGAAAAACTGTTTTTT.